This T cell receptor (beta chain) was sequenced during a study of lymphopenia after photon versus proton radiotherapy. Method: immunoSEQ multiplex PCR; TCRdb's copy keeps in-frame clones and lacks some. The profile shows over 15,000 clones, 86% of them singletons. Whole-study results and caveats: Relative stability marked proton patients; photon patients lost diversity and naive cells. After the lymphocyte nadir, photon-treated repertoires showed oligoclonal expansion, especially of CD8+ Temra cells. In patients who died, overall survival fell as post-nadir TCR diversity dropped more.

With regard to this clone: Its antigen is as yet unknown.

Germline CDR1 and CDR2: SGHRS and YFSETQ. The trim removed 4 bases at V and 6 bases at J, leaving 5 bases unmatched. The CDR3 runs to 14 residues. This specimen was peripheral blood, taken from a patient treated with proton-based radiotherapy. The clonotype originates from a man between 65 and 85 years old with pancreatic cancer. This chain links TRBV5-1 with TRBJ2-2; TRBD1 agrees at 8 bases. The CDR3 sequence is CASSPGQGPGELFF. CDR3 coding DNA: TGCGCCAGCAGCCCCGGACAGGGACCCGGGGAGCTGTTTTTT.